These T cell receptor beta chains were read from a single sample in a study of molecular identifiers for immune sequencing clone quantification. Using its own MiXCR run on the PCR reads, TCRdb lists one record per CDR3 protein. The table records approximately 680,000 distinct CDR3 sequences, 25% of them present only once. Specimen: naive CD8+ T cells from blood, with Jurkat cell RNA spiked in. The receptors stem from a human donor in good health. Some libraries in this study had Jurkat cell RNA spiked in. CDR3s include the opening cysteine and the closing phenylalanine or tryptophan. The D gene is left open where the match is weak. Expanded clones are given a class, and other clones once, few, many or no size at all.

j_call | clone_size | d_call | v_call | cdr3_aa | cdr3_nt
TRBJ1-5 | many | . | TRBV2 | CASSGDTSVGNQPQHF | TGTGCCAGCAGTGGGGACACCAGCGTCGGCAATCAGCCCCAGCATTTT
TRBJ2-3 | many | . | TRBV28 | CASSTLADTQYF | TGTGCCAGCAGTACCCTCGCAGATACGCAGTATTTT
TRBJ2-3 | . | . | TRBV6-1 | CACSLISTDTQYF | TGTGCCTGCAGTTTAATTAGCACAGATACGCAGTATTTT
TRBJ1-1 | few | TRBD1 | TRBV19 | CASSIPGQQIGASTEAFF | TGTGCCAGTAGTATACCGGGACAGCAAATCGGGGCCAGCACTGAAGCTTTCTTT
TRBJ1-5 | many | . | TRBV6-5 | CASSYAGQPNQPQHF | TGTGCCAGCAGTTACGCTGGACAGCCGAATCAGCCCCAGCATTTT
TRBJ2-1 | . | . | TRBV27 | CASSLGISYNEQFF | TGTGCCAGCAGTTTGGGGATCTCCTACAATGAGCAGTTCTTC
TRBJ1-4 | many | . | TRBV5-5 | CASSTTLATNEKLFF | TGTGCCAGCAGCACCACACTGGCAACTAATGAAAAACTGTTTTTT
TRBJ1-6 | . | . | TRBV7-9 | CASSLRSERFSSYNSPLHF | TGTGCCAGCAGCTTAAGGTCGGAGAGATTTAGCTCCTATAATTCACCCCTCCACTTT
TRBJ2-5 | . | TRBD2 | TRBV6-5 | CASSYLAGDQETQYF | TGTGCCAGCAGCTATCTAGCGGGGGATCAAGAGACCCAGTACTTC
TRBJ2-7 | . | . | TRBV20-1 | CSASNPGSEQYF | TGCAGTGCTAGTAATCCGGGGTCCGAGCAGTACTTC
TRBJ2-7 | many | . | TRBV6-1 | CASSGYSTGTEQYF | TGTGCCAGCAGTGGATATTCTACAGGGACCGAGCAGTACTTC
TRBJ1-5 | many | . | TRBV6-4 | CASPGDTNQPQHF | TGTGCCAGCCCTGGGGACACCAATCAGCCCCAGCATTTT
TRBJ2-1 | . | . | TRBV6-5 | CASSYSLIQGGNEQFF | TGTGCCAGCAGTTACTCCCTGATACAGGGAGGCAATGAGCAGTTCTTC
TRBJ2-2 | . | . | TRBV2 | CASSERVSFGSNTGELFF | TGTGCCAGCAGTGAAAGGGTCAGCTTCGGCTCGAACACCGGGGAGCTGTTTTTT
TRBJ2-2 | few | TRBD1 | TRBV2 | CASTIQGIGTGELFF | TGTGCCAGCACAATACAGGGGATCGGCACCGGGGAGCTGTTTTTT
TRBJ2-3 | . | . | TRBV7-4 | CASSPRPLPAAYEDTQYF | TGTGCCAGCAGCCCGAGACCCCTTCCAGCGGCCTACGAAGATACGCAGTATTTT
TRBJ2-5 | few | . | TRBV30 | CAWSVGVRRQETQYF | TGTGCCTGGAGTGTAGGAGTCCGCAGGCAAGAGACCCAGTACTTC
TRBJ2-2 | . | . | TRBV7-6 | CASSLIAGNTGELFF | TGTGCCAGCAGCTTAATTGCGGGGAACACCGGGGAGCTGTTTTTT
TRBJ2-2 | many | TRBD2 | TRBV4-3 | CASSQDSGGRTGELFF | TGCGCCAGCAGCCAAGATTCCGGGGGGAGAACCGGGGAGCTGTTTTTT
TRBJ1-5 | many | . | TRBV23-1 | CASSQSKGGIGSNQPQHF | TGCGCCAGCAGTCAATCGAAAGGGGGTATCGGAAGCAATCAGCCCCAGCATTTT
TRBJ2-7 | . | . | TRBV28 | CASTFEYGEDYEQYF | TGTGCCAGCACCTTCGAGTACGGGGAAGACTACGAGCAGTACTTC
TRBJ1-2 | . | . | TRBV14 | CASSQEGWTSYGYTF | TGTGCCAGCAGCCAAGAAGGGTGGACTAGCTATGGCTACACCTTC
TRBJ2-2 | few | TRBD2 | TRBV19 | CASTPGLANTGELFF | TGTGCCAGTACTCCGGGACTAGCGAACACCGGGGAGCTGTTTTTT
TRBJ2-7 | many | . | TRBV7-9 | CASSFSGATYEQYF | TGTGCCAGCAGTTTTTCGGGGGCGACCTACGAGCAGTACTTC
TRBJ1-1 | many | . | TRBV7-9 | CASSRGEAFF | TGTGCCAGCAGCCGGGGAGAAGCTTTCTTT
TRBJ2-7 | few | TRBD2 | TRBV5-6 | CASSLLRGEGHEQYF | TGTGCCAGCAGCTTGCTCCGGGGGGAAGGACACGAGCAGTACTTC
TRBJ2-5 | few | TRBD2 | TRBV11-2 | CASTAGAGLAGETQYF | TGTGCCAGCACCGCAGGGGCGGGACTAGCGGGAGAGACCCAGTACTTC
TRBJ2-7 | . | TRBD1 | TRBV5-3 | CASSWSGGSYEQYF | TGTGCGAGCAGCTGGTCAGGGGGCTCCTACGAGCAGTACTTC
TRBJ2-7 | . | . | TRBV5-6 | CASSLRDQGLSYEQYF | TGTGCCAGCAGCTTACGCGACCAGGGGCTCTCCTACGAGCAGTACTTC
TRBJ2-2 | . | . | TRBV24-1 | CATSDPPARELFF | TGTGCCACCAGTGATCCCCCCGCCCGGGAGCTGTTTTTT
TRBJ1-3 | . | . | TRBV27 | CASSPKQGRAGNTIYF | TGTGCCAGCAGCCCTAAACAGGGTAGGGCTGGAAACACCATATATTTT
TRBJ2-1 | many | . | TRBV4-3 | CASSQDAGLIFEQFF | TGCGCCAGCAGCCAAGATGCAGGATTGATATTTGAGCAGTTCTTC
TRBJ2-3 | . | . | TRBV5-3 | CASGKWGGAGAQYF | TGTGCCAGCGGCAAGTGGGGGGGCGCGGGTGCGCAGTATTTT
TRBJ2-7 | many | TRBD1 | TRBV7-9 | CASSSRDRVVEQYF | TGTGCCAGCAGTTCCCGGGACAGGGTAGTCGAGCAGTACTTC
TRBJ2-7 | few | . | TRBV20-1 | CSARLGLASLEQYF | TGCAGTGCTAGGCTCGGACTCGCATCTCTCGAGCAGTACTTC
TRBJ1-2 | few | . | TRBV2 | CASRAGHPESYTF | TGTGCCAGCAGAGCGGGACACCCAGAGAGCTACACCTTC
TRBJ2-3 | . | TRBD1 | TRBV19 | CASSIQGTDTQCF | TGTGCCAGTAGTATCCAGGGGACAGATACGCAGTGTTTT
TRBJ2-1 | few | TRBD2 | TRBV4-1 | CASSQDLSGITYNEQFF | TGCGCCAGCAGCCAAGATCTGAGCGGGATAACCTACAATGAGCAGTTCTTC
TRBJ2-7 | many | TRBD2 | TRBV6-6 | CASSYSPREGLYEQYF | TGTGCCAGCAGTTACTCTCCGCGGGAGGGCCTCTACGAGCAGTACTTC
TRBJ2-3 | . | TRBD2 | TRBV19 | CASSSPPTSGGTDTQYF | TGTGCCAGTAGTTCACCCCCAACTAGCGGGGGCACAGATACGCAGTATTTT
TRBJ2-3 | many | . | TRBV11-2 | CASSLYSPGTTVTDTQYF | TGTGCCAGCAGCTTATACTCTCCCGGGACGACGGTTACAGATACGCAGTATTTT